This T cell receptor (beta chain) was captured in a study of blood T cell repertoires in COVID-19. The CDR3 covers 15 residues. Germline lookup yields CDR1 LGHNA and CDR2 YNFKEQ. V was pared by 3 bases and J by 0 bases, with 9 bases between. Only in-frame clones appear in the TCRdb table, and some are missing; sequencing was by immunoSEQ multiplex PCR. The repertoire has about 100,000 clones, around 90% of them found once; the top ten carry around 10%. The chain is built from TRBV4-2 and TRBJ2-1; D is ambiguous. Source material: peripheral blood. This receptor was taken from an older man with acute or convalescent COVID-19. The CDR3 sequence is CASSQSESSYNEQFF. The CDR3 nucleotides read TGTGCCAGCAGCCAGTCTGAGAGCTCCTACAATGAGCAGTTCTTC.